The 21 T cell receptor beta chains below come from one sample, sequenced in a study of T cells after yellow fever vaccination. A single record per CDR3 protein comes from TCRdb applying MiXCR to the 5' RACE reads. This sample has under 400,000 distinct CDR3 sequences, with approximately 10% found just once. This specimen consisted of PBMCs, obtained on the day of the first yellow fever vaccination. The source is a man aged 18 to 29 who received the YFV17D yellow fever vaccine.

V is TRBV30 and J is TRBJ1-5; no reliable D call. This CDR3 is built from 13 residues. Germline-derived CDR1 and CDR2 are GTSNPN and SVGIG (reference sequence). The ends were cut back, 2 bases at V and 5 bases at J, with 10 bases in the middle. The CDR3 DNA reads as TGTGCCTGGAGTCGCGGCTCGGATCAGCCCCAGCATTTT. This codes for CAWSRGSDQPQHF.

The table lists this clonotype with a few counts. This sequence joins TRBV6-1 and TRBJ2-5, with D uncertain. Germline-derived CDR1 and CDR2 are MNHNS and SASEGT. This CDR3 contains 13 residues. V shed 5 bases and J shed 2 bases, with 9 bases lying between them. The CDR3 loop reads CASSPVDQETQYF. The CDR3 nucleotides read TGTGCCAGCAGTCCTGTGGATCAAGAGACCCAGTACTTC.

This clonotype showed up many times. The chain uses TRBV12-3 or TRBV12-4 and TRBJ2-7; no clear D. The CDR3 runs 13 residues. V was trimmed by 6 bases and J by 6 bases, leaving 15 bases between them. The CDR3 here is CASSLYSVGEQYF. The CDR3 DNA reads TGTGCCAGCAGCCTATACAGCGTAGGCGAGCAGTACTTC.

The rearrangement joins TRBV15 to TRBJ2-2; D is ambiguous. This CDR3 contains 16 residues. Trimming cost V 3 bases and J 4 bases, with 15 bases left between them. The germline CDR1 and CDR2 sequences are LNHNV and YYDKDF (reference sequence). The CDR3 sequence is CATSSSYFRSTGELFF. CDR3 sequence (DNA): TGTGCCACCAGCAGTTCCTACTTTCGGAGCACCGGGGAGCTGTTTTTT.

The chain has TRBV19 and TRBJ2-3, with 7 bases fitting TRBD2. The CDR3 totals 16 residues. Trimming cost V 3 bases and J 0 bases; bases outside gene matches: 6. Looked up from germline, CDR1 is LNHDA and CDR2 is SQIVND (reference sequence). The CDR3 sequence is CASSILSGTSTDTQYF. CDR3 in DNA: TGTGCCAGTAGTATCTTGAGCGGGACTAGCACAGATACGCAGTATTTT.

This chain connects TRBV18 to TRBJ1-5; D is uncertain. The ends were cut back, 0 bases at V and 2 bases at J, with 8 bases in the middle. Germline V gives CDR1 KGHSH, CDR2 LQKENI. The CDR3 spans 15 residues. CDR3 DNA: TGTGCCAGCTCACCACCTTCTGGGGGCAATCAGCCCCAGCATTTT. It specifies CASSPPSGGNQPQHF.

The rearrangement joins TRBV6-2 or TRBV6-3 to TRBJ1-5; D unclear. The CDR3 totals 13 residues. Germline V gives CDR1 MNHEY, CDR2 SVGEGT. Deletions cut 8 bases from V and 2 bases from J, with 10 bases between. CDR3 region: CASGKGGNQPQHF. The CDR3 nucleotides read TGTGCCAGCGGGAAGGGTGGCAATCAGCCCCAGCATTTT.

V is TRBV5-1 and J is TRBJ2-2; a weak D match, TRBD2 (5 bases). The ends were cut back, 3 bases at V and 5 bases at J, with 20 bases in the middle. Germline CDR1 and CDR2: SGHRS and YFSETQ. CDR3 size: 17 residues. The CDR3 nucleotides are TGCGCCAGCAGCTACGGGATGGGCCAAGTCTCGACCGGGGAGCTGTTTTTT. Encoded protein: CASSYGMGQVSTGELFF.

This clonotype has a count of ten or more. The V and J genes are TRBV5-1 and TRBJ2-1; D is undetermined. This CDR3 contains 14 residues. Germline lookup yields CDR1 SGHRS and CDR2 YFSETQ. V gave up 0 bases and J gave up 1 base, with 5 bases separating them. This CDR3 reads CASSLDVSYNEQFF. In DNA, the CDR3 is TGCGCCAGCAGCTTGGACGTGTCCTACAATGAGCAGTTCTTC.

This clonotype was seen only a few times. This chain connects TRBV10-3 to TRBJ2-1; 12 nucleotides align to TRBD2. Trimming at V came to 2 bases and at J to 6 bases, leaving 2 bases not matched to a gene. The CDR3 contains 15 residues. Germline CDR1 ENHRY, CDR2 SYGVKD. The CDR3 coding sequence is TGTGCCATCAGTGAGACTAGCGGGGGGCCCAATGAGCAGTTCTTC. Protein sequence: CAISETSGGPNEQFF.

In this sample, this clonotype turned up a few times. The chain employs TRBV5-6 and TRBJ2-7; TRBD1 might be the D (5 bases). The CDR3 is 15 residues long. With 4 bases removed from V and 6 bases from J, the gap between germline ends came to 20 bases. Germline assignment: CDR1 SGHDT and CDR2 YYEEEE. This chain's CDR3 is CASSQMSRVRLEQYV. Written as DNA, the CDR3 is TGTGCCAGCAGCCAAATGTCCAGGGTGAGACTCGAGCAGTACGTC.

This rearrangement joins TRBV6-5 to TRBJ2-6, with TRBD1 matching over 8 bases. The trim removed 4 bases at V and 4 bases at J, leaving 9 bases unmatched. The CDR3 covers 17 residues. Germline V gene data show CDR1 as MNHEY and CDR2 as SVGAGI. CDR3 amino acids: CASSSGQGAIGANVLTF. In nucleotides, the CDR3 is TGTGCCAGCAGTTCGGGGCAGGGGGCAATCGGGGCCAACGTCCTGACTTTC.

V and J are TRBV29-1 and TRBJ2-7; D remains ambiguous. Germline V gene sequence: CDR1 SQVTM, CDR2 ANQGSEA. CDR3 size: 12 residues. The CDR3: CSVGMSLYDQYV. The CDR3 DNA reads TGCAGCGTTGGCATGAGCCTATACGACCAGTACGTC.

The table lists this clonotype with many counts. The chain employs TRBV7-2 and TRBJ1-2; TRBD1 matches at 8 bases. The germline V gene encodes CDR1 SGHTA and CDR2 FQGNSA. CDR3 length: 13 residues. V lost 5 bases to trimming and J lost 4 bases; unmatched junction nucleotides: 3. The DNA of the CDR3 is TGTGCCAGCAGCGCCGGACAGGGCTATGGCTACACCTTC. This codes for CASSAGQGYGYTF. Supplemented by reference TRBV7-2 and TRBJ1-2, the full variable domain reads GAGVSQSPSNKVTEKGKDVELRCDPISGHTALYWYRQSLGQGLEFLIYFQGNSAPDKSGLPSDRFSAERTGGSVSTLTIQRTQQEDSAVYLCASSAGQGYGYTFGSGTRLTVV.

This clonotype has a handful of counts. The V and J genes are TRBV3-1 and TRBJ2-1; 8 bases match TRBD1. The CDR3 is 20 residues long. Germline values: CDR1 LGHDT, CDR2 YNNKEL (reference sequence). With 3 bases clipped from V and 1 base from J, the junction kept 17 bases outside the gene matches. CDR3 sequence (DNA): TGTGCCAGCAGCCACCGAAAGAGGACAGGGTCTCATGGGTCCTACAATGAGCAGTTCTTC. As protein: CASSHRKRTGSHGSYNEQFF.

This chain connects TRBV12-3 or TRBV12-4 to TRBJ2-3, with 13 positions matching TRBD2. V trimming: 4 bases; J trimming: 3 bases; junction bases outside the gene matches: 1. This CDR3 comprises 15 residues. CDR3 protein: CASSSTSGGTDTQYF. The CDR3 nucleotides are TGTGCCAGCAGTTCGACTAGCGGGGGGACAGATACGCAGTATTTT.

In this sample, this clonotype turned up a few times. CDR3 bases: TGTGCCAGCCGACCCAAGGTAGTCGGGGAGGGTGAGCAGTTCTTC. As protein: CASRPKVVGEGEQFF. The rearrangement joins TRBV12-3 or TRBV12-4 to TRBJ2-1; TRBD2 aligns across 7 bases. V trimming: 8 bases; J trimming: 9 bases; junction bases outside the gene matches: 16. CDR3 size: 15 residues.

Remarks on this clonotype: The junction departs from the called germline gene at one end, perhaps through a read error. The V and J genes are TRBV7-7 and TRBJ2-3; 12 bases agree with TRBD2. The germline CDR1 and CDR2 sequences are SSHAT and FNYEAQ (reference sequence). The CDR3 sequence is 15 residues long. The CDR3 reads CASSQLAGGFDTQYF. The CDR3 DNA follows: TGTGCTAGCAGCCAACTAGCGGGGGGATTTGATACGCAGTATTTT.

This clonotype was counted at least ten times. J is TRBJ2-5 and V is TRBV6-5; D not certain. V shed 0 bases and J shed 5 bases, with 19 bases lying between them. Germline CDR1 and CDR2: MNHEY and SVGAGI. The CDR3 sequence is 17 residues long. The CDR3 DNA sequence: TGTGCCAGCAGTTACTCTAGAACCCGGGCCACGGCGGAGACCCAGTACTTC. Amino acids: CASSYSRTRATAETQYF.

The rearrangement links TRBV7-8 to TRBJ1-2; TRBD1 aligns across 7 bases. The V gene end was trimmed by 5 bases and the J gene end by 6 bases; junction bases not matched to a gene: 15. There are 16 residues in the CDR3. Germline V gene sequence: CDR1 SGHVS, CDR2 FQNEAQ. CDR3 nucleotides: TGTGCCAGCAGCCTATCCGCGGGAGGGGGCTACGATGGCTACACCTTC. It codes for CASSLSAGGGYDGYTF.

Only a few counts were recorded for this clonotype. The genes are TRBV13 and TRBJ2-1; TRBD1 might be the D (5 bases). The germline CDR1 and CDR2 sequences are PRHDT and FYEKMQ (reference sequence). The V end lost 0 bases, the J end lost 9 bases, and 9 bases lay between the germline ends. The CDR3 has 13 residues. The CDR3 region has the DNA TGTGCCAGCAGCTTAGGAAAGGGGCCTGAGCAGTTCTTC. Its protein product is CASSLGKGPEQFF.